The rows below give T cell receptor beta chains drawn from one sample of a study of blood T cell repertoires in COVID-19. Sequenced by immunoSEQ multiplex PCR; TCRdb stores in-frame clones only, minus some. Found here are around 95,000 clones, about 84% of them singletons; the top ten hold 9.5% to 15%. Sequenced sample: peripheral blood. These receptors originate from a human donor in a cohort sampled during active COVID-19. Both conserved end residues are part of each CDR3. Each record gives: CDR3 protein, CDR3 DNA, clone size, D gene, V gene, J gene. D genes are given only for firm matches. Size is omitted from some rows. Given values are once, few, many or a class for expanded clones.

CASSPDTYGYTF	TGTGCCAGCAGCCCAGACACCTATGGCTACACCTTC	.	.	TRBV12-3/TRBV12-4	TRBJ1-2
CASSYRTEPQHF	TGTGCCAGCAGCTACCGGACAGAACCCCAGCATTTT	.	.	TRBV13	TRBJ1-5
CASSWGQGSYSYGYTF	TGTGCCAGTAGTTGGGGACAGGGCAGCTACAGCTATGGCTACACCTTC	.	TRBD1	TRBV19	TRBJ1-2
CASRHTGGTEAFF	TGCGCCAGCAGACACACAGGGGGCACTGAAGCTTTCTTT	.	TRBD1	TRBV5-1	TRBJ1-1
CAWNRGVNSPLHF	TGTGCCTGGAACCGCGGGGTCAATTCACCCCTCCACTTT	.	.	TRBV30	TRBJ1-6
CAREKTGNRNQPQHF	TGCGCCAGGGAGAAAACAGGGAATCGCAATCAGCCCCAGCATTTT	.	.	TRBV10-2	TRBJ1-5
CASSDRISGSNEQFF	TGTGCCAGCAGTGATCGCATAAGCGGGAGTAATGAGCAGTTCTTC	.	TRBD2	TRBV6-4	TRBJ2-1
CAISETGVNYGYTF	TGTGCCATCAGTGAGACAGGGGTTAACTATGGCTACACCTTC	.	TRBD1	TRBV10-3	TRBJ1-2
CASSTGVNYGYTF	TGTGCCAGCAGCACAGGGGTAAACTATGGCTACACCTTC	.	TRBD1	TRBV27	TRBJ1-2
CASSLRRTSNYGYTF	TGTGCCAGCAGCTTGAGGAGAACTTCTAACTATGGCTACACCTTC	.	.	TRBV5-4	TRBJ1-2
CASSSMTGGNSPLHF	TGTGCCAGCAGCTCTATGACAGGGGGTAATTCACCCCTCCACTTT	.	TRBD1	TRBV3-1/TRBV3-2	TRBJ1-6
CASSLWQARQETQYF	TGTGCCAGCAGCTTGTGGCAGGCTCGTCAAGAGACCCAGTACTTC	.	.	TRBV5-6	TRBJ2-5
CASSYILANIYEQYF	TGTGCCAGCAGTTACATCCTAGCGAATATCTACGAGCAGTACTTC	.	.	TRBV6-2/TRBV6-3	TRBJ2-7
CASSLIGFWTGRSPLHF	TGTGCCAGCAGCTTAATCGGGTTTTGGACAGGGCGTTCACCCCTCCACTTT	.	TRBD1	TRBV7-2	TRBJ1-6
CASSLAAEGGYGYTF	TGTGCCAGCAGCTTAGCGGCCGAAGGAGGATATGGCTACACCTTC	.	.	TRBV7-9	TRBJ1-2
CASRPGTGVYEQYF	TGTGCCAGCAGGCCCGGGACAGGGGTCTACGAGCAGTACTTC	.	TRBD1	TRBV6-6	TRBJ2-7
CAGEGDSPLHF	TGTGCCGGAGAGGGAGATTCACCCCTCCACTTT	.	.	TRBV5-4	TRBJ1-6
CASSSLTGGVETQYF	TGTGCCAGCAGCTCCCTGACAGGGGGTGTGGAGACCCAGTACTTC	few	TRBD1	TRBV7-6	TRBJ2-5
CATDPGGGYNEQFF	TGTGCCACCGACCCCGGCGGGGGCTACAATGAGCAGTTCTTC	few	TRBD2	TRBV10-3	TRBJ2-1
CASSWGQAVSYEQYF	TGTGCCAGCAGCTGGGGACAGGCCGTCTCCTACGAGCAGTACTTC	.	TRBD1	TRBV5-5	TRBJ2-7
CASSPGRGNTEAFF	TGTGCCAGCTCACCAGGTAGGGGGAACACTGAAGCTTTCTTT	.	.	TRBV18	TRBJ1-1
CASNKLRREGYTDTQYF	TGCGCCAGCAACAAATTGAGGCGGGAGGGATACACAGATACGCAGTATTTT	.	TRBD2	TRBV10-1	TRBJ2-3
CASSPMGRSNYGYTF	TGTGCCAGCTCCCCTATGGGCAGATCAAACTATGGCTACACCTTC	.	.	TRBV18	TRBJ1-2
CASSLARAEGYTF	TGTGCCAGCAGTTTAGCGCGGGCGGAAGGCTACACCTTC	.	.	TRBV12-3/TRBV12-4	TRBJ1-2